This TCR beta chain was sequenced for a study of T cells after posttransplantation cyclophosphamide listed by TCRdb under 2016. At the level of the whole study: T cell repertoire reconstitution was tracked by TRB sequencing after myeloablative bone marrow transplantation in which posttransplantation cyclophosphamide was used as GVHD prophylaxis. TRA and TRB clonality were tightly correlated in several samples, so subsequent TCR analyses focused on TRB only. Up to roughly 3 additional blood samples from 2 to 5.2 years after transplant were also TRB-sequenced in 3 patients, as was pretransplant blood from a handful of patients. Blood from all 35 or so PTCy patients with 1-year posttransplant specimens was subjected to TRB sequencing. Samples from about 33 PTCy-treated patients and 15 to 20 related bone marrow donors of those patients were subjected to antigen receptor sequencing. Public TRB sequences were checked against a database of over 3,000 sequences associated with responses to pathogens, tumor antigens, self-antigens and alloantigens. The investigation overall reported the following: The TRB repertoires of T cells infiltrating skin or GI tract showed only limited overlap with the TRB repertoires of T cells in blood. Donor-recipient similarity was low at 1-2 months but rose over the first year, and later blood repertoires were often dominated by donor CD8+ memory clones. Across about 40 patients, TRB clonality was highly associated with recipient CMV seropositivity and CMV reactivation, and diversity in PTCy patients was similar to diversity in CNI/methotrexate controls.

Comment on this clone: No antigen is known for it. No qualities accompany the bases; no much larger clone lies one base away.

From cysteine to phenylalanine, the CDR3 is 14 amino acids long. Only the CDR3 DNA is retained, 42 bases long and in frame from the first base. From a lookup of the germline V gene (reference sequence), CDR1 and CDR2 are SGHNT and YYREEE. The germline V end is reduced by 7 bases and the J end by 0 bases; junction bases left unmatched: 4. The control group consisted of roughly 10 patients who received myeloablative marrow transplants with methotrexate plus a calcineurin inhibitor and who were sampled 1 year after transplant. Peripheral blood and bone marrow mononuclear cells were isolated by Ficoll-Hypaque density centrifugation and cryopreserved. TRB sequencing used genomic DNA with the immunoSEQ assay at survey resolution or the hsTCRB kit. In the original analysis: Initial read processing used immunoSEQ software, and repertoire analyses used the LymphoSeq R package. Clonality was computed as 1 minus normalized Shannon entropy; Gini coefficient was also calculated for each TRB dataset. Phenotypes of unsorted samples were inferred by mapping TRB sequences from sorted subsets of the recipient or donor onto unsorted samples of the same recipient. TCRdb took this table from immuneACCESS and kept in-frame rearrangements with V and J called. Such tables lack part of the clones; where checked against another copy, unresolved V genes explain under half of the gap, and the rest is unexplained. That table gives V, J and clone size, and the DNA gave D and trimming. This sample holds approximately 20,000 clones; 85% to 90% were observed only once. The ten largest clones represent about 2% of the sample.

Sequenced here: PBMCs, sampled about 350 days after allogeneic stem cell transplant with calcineurin inhibitor and methotrexate. This sequence originates from a female patient between 25 and 45 years old who received an allogeneic stem cell transplant from an unrelated donor, was CMV-positive, and had acute and chronic GVHD. After a transplant, the graft donor may have provided part of the T cells. The chain was built from TRBV5-4 and TRBJ1-1; the junction holds 9 bases that match TRBD1. The CDR3 corresponds to CASETGGMNTEAFF. The DNA reads as follows: TGTGCCAGCGAGACAGGGGGTATGAACACTGAAGCTTTCTTT.